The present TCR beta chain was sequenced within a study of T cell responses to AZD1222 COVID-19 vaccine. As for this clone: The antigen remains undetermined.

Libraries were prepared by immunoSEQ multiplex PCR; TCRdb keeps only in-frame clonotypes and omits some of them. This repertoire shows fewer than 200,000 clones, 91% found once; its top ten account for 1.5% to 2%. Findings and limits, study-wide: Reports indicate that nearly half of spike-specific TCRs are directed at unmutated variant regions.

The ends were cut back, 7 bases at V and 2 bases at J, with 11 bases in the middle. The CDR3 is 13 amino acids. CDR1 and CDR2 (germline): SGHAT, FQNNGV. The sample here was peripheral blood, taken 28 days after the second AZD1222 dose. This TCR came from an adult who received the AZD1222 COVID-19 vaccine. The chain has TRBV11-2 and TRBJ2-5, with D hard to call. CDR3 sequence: CASTTWGQETQYF. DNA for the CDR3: TGTGCCAGCACCACCTGGGGTCAAGAGACCCAGTACTTC.